Below, 32 T cell receptor beta chains from the same sample are listed, as sequenced in a study of human T cells and chemical hapten exposure. Time point denoted: patch test 1, 2 weeks after DPC sensitization. Sample treatment: therapeutic diphenylcyclopropenone sensitization with weekly scalp DPC. TCRdb analysed the RACE reads with MiXCR anew, one entry per CDR3 protein. The repertoire includes 180,000 or so distinct CDR3 sequences, 14% of them detected once, and about 1.7% sits in the top ten. The sequencing here drew on whole blood, taken in connection with sensitization to the hapten diphenylcyclopropenone (DPC). The receptors stem from a woman aged 25-40 years with alopecia areata. Some clones in this sample may be carry-over from other donors' samples.

This clonotype came up a few times. The gene calls are TRBV9 and TRBJ1-1, with D tentatively TRBD1 (5 bases). This CDR3 spans 13 amino acids. The V end was cut by 3 bases, the J end by 11 bases, with 17 bases between. Germline lookup yields CDR1 SGDLS and CDR2 YYNGEE. The CDR3 is CASSATQDLRAFF. CDR3 DNA: TGTGCCAGCAGCGCGACACAGGATTTGAGGGCTTTCTTT.

The chain links TRBV5-1 to TRBJ2-7; maybe TRBD2 (5 bases). Germline V gene data show CDR1 as SGHRS and CDR2 as YFSETQ. The V end was cut by 5 bases, the J end by 3 bases, with 12 bases between. The CDR3 spans 13 residues. The CDR3 region is CASSSGLNYEQYF. Here the CDR3 DNA reads TGCGCCAGCAGTTCTGGACTTAACTACGAGCAGTACTTC.

The rearrangement uses TRBV11-2 and TRBJ2-2; no definite D call. Germline-derived CDR1 and CDR2 are SGHAT and FQNNGV. The CDR3 consists of 14 residues. V was pared by 5 bases and J by 3 bases, with 10 bases between. DNA of the CDR3: TGTGCCAGCAGCACGTACCGGGACACCGGGGAGCTGTTTTTT. It translates to CASSTYRDTGELFF. Full variable domain (missing parts from reference TRBV11-2 and TRBJ2-2): EAGVAQSPRYKIIEKRQSVAFWCNPISGHATLYWYQQILGQGPKLLIQFQNNGVVDDSQLPKDRFSAERLKGVDSTLKIQPAKLEDSAVYLCASSTYRDTGELFFGEGSRLTVL.

The chain recombines TRBV6-2 or TRBV6-3 with TRBJ2-1, with D perhaps given as TRBD1 or TRBD2 (6 bases each). The CDR3 has 16 amino acids. Germline V gene data show CDR1 as MNHEY and CDR2 as SVGEGT. V dropped 7 bases and J dropped 2 bases, with 18 bases sitting between them. The CDR3 reads CASNSGAGGTYNEQFF. In DNA, the CDR3 is TGTGCCAGCAATTCGGGGGCGGGCGGGACCTACAATGAGCAGTTCTTC.

The V gene is TRBV28, the J gene TRBJ1-2; no firm D call. This CDR3 comprises 12 residues. Trimming shortened V by 4 bases and J by 4 bases, and 7 bases separated the two germline ends. Germline V lookup: CDR1 MDHEN, CDR2 SYDVKM. The CDR3 sequence is CASSSTIYGYTF. The CDR3 DNA reads as TGTGCCAGCAGTTCGACAATCTATGGCTACACCTTC.

This clonotype was counted between two and nine times. The genes are TRBV7-2 and TRBJ2-1; D call uncertain. Trimming removed 1 base at V and 12 bases at J, with 22 bases between. Germline V CDR1 and CDR2: SGHTA, FQGNSA. The CDR3 is 16 amino acids. CDR3 nucleotide sequence: TGTGCCAGCAGCTTAGAACCTCCTCCAAAGGGAATACGGCAGTTCTTC. Its protein is CASSLEPPPKGIRQFF.

The chain joins TRBV29-1 to TRBJ1-1, with a possible D match to TRBD1 (6 bases). CDR3 length: 14 residues. Germline V gives CDR1 SQVTM, CDR2 ANQGSEA. The V gene lost 6 bases and the J gene lost 5 bases, with 19 bases spanning the gap. CDR3 protein: CSVGGPSGTTEAFF. Written as DNA, the CDR3 is TGCAGCGTCGGGGGGCCGTCAGGGACTACTGAAGCTTTCTTT.

This clonotype was seen a handful of times. This chain connects TRBV29-1 to TRBJ2-7; possible D gene TRBD1, 5 bases. The CDR3 sequence is 14 residues long. V was shortened by 4 bases and J by 1 base, with 14 bases between the two germline ends. Germline CDR1 SQVTM, CDR2 ANQGSEA. CDR3 protein: CSVAAQGISYEQYF. CDR3 in DNA: TGCAGCGTTGCCGCGCAGGGAATATCCTACGAGCAGTACTTC.

CDR3 DNA: TGTGCCAGCAGTTACCGGCCTCAGAACACTGAAGCTTTCTTT. Its translation is CASSYRPQNTEAFF. This chain connects TRBV6-2 or TRBV6-3 to TRBJ1-1; D call uncertain. The germline gives CDR1 MNHEY, CDR2 SVGEGT. The V gene lost 2 bases and the J gene lost 1 base, with 8 bases spanning the gap. The CDR3 covers 14 residues.

The chain has TRBV2 and TRBJ1-2, with 8 bases lining up with TRBD1. CDR3 length: 14 residues. V was pared by 7 bases and J by 4 bases, with 8 bases of the junction left unmatched. Per the germline V gene, CDR1 is SNHLY and CDR2 is FYNNEI. Here the CDR3 reads CASTITGGGYGYTF. The CDR3, as DNA: TGTGCCAGCACCATTACAGGGGGGGGCTATGGCTACACCTTC.

This clonotype was found many times. The genes are TRBV29-1 and TRBJ1-6; the D is unclear. V lost 4 bases, J lost 3 bases, and 7 bases lay in between. CDR1 and CDR2 (germline): SQVTM, ANQGSEA. The length of the CDR3 is 13 residues. The CDR3 DNA sequence: TGCAGCGTTGCTAACAGCTATAATTCACCCCTCCACTTT. Amino acids: CSVANSYNSPLHF.

The chain joins TRBV20-1 to TRBJ1-2; D is unresolved. The CDR3 is made up of 12 amino acids. Germline V gene lookup returns CDR1 DFQATT and CDR2 SNEGSKA (reference sequence). V lost 3 bases to trimming and J lost 2 bases, with 7 bases between them. The CDR3 bases are TGCAGTGCTAGTCCGGGAAACTATGGCTACACCTTC. As protein: CSASPGNYGYTF.

The chain uses TRBV11-3 and TRBJ2-2; D perhaps matches TRBD1 (5 bases). Germline CDR1 reads SGHNT; CDR2 reads YENEEA. This CDR3 region has 18 residues. The V and J ends lost 3 bases and 1 base respectively, with 18 bases between them. CDR3 DNA: TGTGCCAGCAGCTTGAATCTAAGGGTAACAGGGAACACCGGGGAGCTGTTTTTT. Residues: CASSLNLRVTGNTGELFF.

This clonotype has more than one count but fewer than ten. For the CDR3, the DNA is TGTGCCAGCAGTTGGGGGGTACGAGGCACTGAAGCTTTCTTT. It yields the protein CASSWGVRGTEAFF. The chain uses TRBV12-3 or TRBV12-4 and TRBJ1-1, with D possibly being TRBD1 (5 bases). Between the trimmed V and J ends, which lost 4 bases and 4 bases, there was a span of 13 bases. The CDR3 consists of 14 residues.

This clonotype was counted between two and nine times. The CDR3 loop reads CASSFRGGLSYEQYF. CDR3 coding DNA: TGTGCCAGCAGTTTTAGGGGGGGCCTCTCCTACGAGCAGTACTTC. V usage is TRBV12-3 or TRBV12-4 and J usage is TRBJ2-7; TRBD2 might be the D (7 bases). The CDR3 totals 15 residues. V lost 3 bases and J lost 0, with 12 bases in between.

A few counts support this clonotype. The chain uses TRBV6-5 and TRBJ2-7; 11 bases are shared with TRBD2. This CDR3 is 16 amino acids long. V was pared by 0 bases and J by 4 bases, with 5 bases of the junction left unmatched. Germline assignment: CDR1 MNHEY and CDR2 SVGAGI. The CDR3 reads CASSYSRLAGNYEQYF. The DNA for the CDR3 is TGTGCCAGCAGTTACTCGAGACTAGCGGGGAATTACGAGCAGTACTTC.

This clonotype was counted between two and nine times. The chain uses TRBV6-1 and TRBJ1-5; D is ambiguous. Trimming pared 4 bases from V and 0 bases from J, leaving 19 bases between. CDR1 and CDR2 from the germline V gene are MNHNS and SASEGT. The CDR3 length is 18 residues. The CDR3 protein is CASSVRAPIDYSNQPQHF. CDR3 nucleotide sequence: TGTGCCAGCAGTGTGAGGGCACCAATCGATTATAGCAATCAGCCCCAGCATTTT.

This clonotype was detected ten times or more. The V call is TRBV14, the J call TRBJ2-5; 10 bases match TRBD2. The CDR3 spans 16 residues. Per the germline V gene, CDR1 is SGHDN and CDR2 is FVKESK. The ends lost 4 bases at V and 0 bases at J; junction bases unmatched: 5. In DNA, the CDR3 is TGTGCCAGCAGCCGTCGTAGCGGGGGGAACCAAGAGACCCAGTACTTC. It translates to CASSRRSGGNQETQYF.

This clonotype has a handful of counts. The V gene is TRBV7-6, the J gene TRBJ2-2; the D gene could be TRBD1 or TRBD2 (5 bases each). The CDR3 spans 21 residues. CDR1 is SGHVS and CDR2 is FNYEAQ in the germline V gene. V was cut by 1 base and J by 3 bases, with 27 bases left in between. The CDR3 reads CASSLVSPQGAPFSDTGELFF. The CDR3 region has the DNA TGTGCCAGCAGCTTAGTATCTCCGCAGGGAGCCCCCTTTTCTGACACCGGGGAGCTGTTTTTT.

This chain joins TRBV20-1 and TRBJ2-5; TRBD2 might be the D (6 bases). Trimming pared 4 bases from V and 5 bases from J, leaving 11 bases between. The CDR3 covers 12 residues. The germline V gene encodes CDR1 DFQATT and CDR2 SNEGSKA (reference sequence). Written as DNA, the CDR3 is TGCAGTGCTACTAGTGGGGGGGAGACCCAGTACTTC. It encodes CSATSGGETQYF.

This clonotype was picked up a small number of times. The chain combines TRBV6-1 with TRBJ2-1; TRBD2 aligns across 8 bases. This CDR3 has 17 residues. V lost 0 bases to trimming and J lost 3 bases; unmatched junction nucleotides: 7. Germline CDR1 MNHNS, CDR2 SASEGT. CDR3: CASSEALGSGVYNEQFF. The CDR3 nucleotides are TGTGCCAGCAGTGAAGCGCTAGGTAGCGGGGTCTACAATGAGCAGTTCTTC.

This clonotype was counted only a few times. The gene calls are TRBV12-3 or TRBV12-4 and TRBJ1-5; the D is unclear. The ends were cut back, 4 bases at V and 2 bases at J, with 9 bases in the middle. The CDR3 sequence is 14 residues long. The CDR3 spells CASSSRQGNQPQHF. CDR3 DNA sequence: TGTGCCAGCAGTTCCCGGCAGGGCAATCAGCCCCAGCATTTT.

The chain combines TRBV15 with TRBJ1-6, with D unresolved. The CDR3 sequence is 16 residues long. V was shortened by 1 base and J by 7 bases, with 14 bases between the two germline ends. Germline V gives CDR1 LNHNV, CDR2 YYDKDF (reference sequence). CDR3 nucleotide sequence: TGTGCCACCAGCAGAGCTATGGGGATGCAGAATTCACCCCTCCACTTT. Protein product: CATSRAMGMQNSPLHF.

This clonotype was counted many times. The V call is TRBV29-1, the J call TRBJ2-7; 14 nucleotides agree with TRBD2. V lost 7 bases and J lost 5; bases outside the gene matches: 7. Germline V gene lookup returns CDR1 SQVTM and CDR2 ANQGSEA. The CDR3 runs 14 residues. CDR3: CSATGTSGSDEQYF. In DNA, the CDR3 is TGCAGCGCCACCGGGACTAGCGGGAGCGACGAGCAGTACTTC.

At least ten counts were recorded for this clonotype. This rearrangement joins TRBV7-9 to TRBJ2-1; maybe TRBD1 (5 bases). Germline CDR1 reads SEHNR; CDR2 reads FQNEAQ (reference sequence). V lost 1 base, J lost 6 bases, and 16 bases lay in between. The CDR3 runs to 16 residues. Written as DNA, the CDR3 is TGTGCCAGCAGCTTAGTAGGGCAAGGGGCCAGCAATGAGCAGTTCTTC. It is translated as CASSLVGQGASNEQFF.

The rearrangement uses TRBV7-2 and TRBJ1-2; D gene ambiguous. The germline gives CDR1 SGHTA, CDR2 FQGNSA. The CDR3 runs to 12 residues. Trimming left V 5 bases short and J 8 bases short, with 12 bases between. The CDR3, as DNA: TGTGCCAGCAGCATACTAGGGTACGGCTACACCTTC. As protein: CASSILGYGYTF.

The chain employs TRBV20-1 and TRBJ1-4; 9 bases line up with TRBD1. From germline, CDR1 is DFQATT and CDR2 SNEGSKA (reference sequence). V was clipped by 0 bases and J by 7 bases; unmatched bases: 9. This CDR3 is built from 16 residues. The CDR3 region is CSAREATGGSVEKLFF. The DNA for the CDR3 is TGCAGTGCTAGAGAGGCGACAGGGGGGAGTGTTGAAAAACTGTTTTTT.

The V and J genes are TRBV6-2 or TRBV6-3 and TRBJ2-1; the match to TRBD2 covers 8 bases. This CDR3 is built from 14 residues. The ends lost 5 bases at V and 3 bases at J; junction bases unmatched: 3. Germline lookup yields CDR1 MNHEY and CDR2 SVGEGT. As DNA, the CDR3 is TGTGCCAGCAGTACTCTAGCGGGCTACAATGAGCAGTTCTTC. It encodes CASSTLAGYNEQFF.

In nucleotides, the CDR3 is TGTGCCAGCAGCCAAGGGGGAAAGACAGGGGTTTATGAAAAACTGTTTTTT. Amino acid sequence: CASSQGGKTGVYEKLFF. The gene calls are TRBV4-2 and TRBJ1-4, with TRBD1 matching over 8 bases. The J segment lost 6 bases and the V segment lost 1 base, leaving 10 bases of the junction unmatched. Germline loops: CDR1 LGHNA, CDR2 YNFKEQ. The CDR3 consists of 17 residues.

This clonotype was detected a few times. This chain uses TRBV27 with TRBJ1-5, with 7 bases aligning to TRBD1. The CDR3 contains 16 residues. The V and J ends lost 0 bases and 2 bases, in that order; junction bases with no gene match: 4. The V gene's germline CDR1 is MNHEY and CDR2 SMNVEV (reference sequence). The chain's CDR3 is CASSLSPTGGNQPQHF. CDR3 bases: TGTGCCAGCAGTTTATCCCCCACAGGGGGCAATCAGCCCCAGCATTTT.

This clonotype was detected ten times or more. This chain uses TRBV6-6 with TRBJ2-7; a possible D gene is TRBD2 (6 bases). The CDR3 length is 12 residues. Trimming removed 5 bases from V and 3 bases from J, with 8 bases in between. Germline CDR1 and CDR2: MNHNY and SVGAGI (reference sequence). The CDR3 sequence is CASSNGGYEQYF. The CDR3 DNA sequence: TGTGCCAGCAGTAACGGGGGCTACGAGCAGTACTTC.

This clonotype was counted at least ten times. The V and J genes are TRBV6-1 and TRBJ1-6; a possible D gene is TRBD1 (5 bases). CDR3 length: 15 amino acids. Germline V gives CDR1 MNHNS, CDR2 SASEGT. The germline V and J ends were trimmed by 5 bases and 7 bases, with 15 bases remaining between them. In DNA form, the CDR3 reads TGTGCCAGCAGTAGGCAGGGAGAAGGGAATTCACCCCTCCACTTT. Its translation: CASSRQGEGNSPLHF.